These T cell receptor beta chains were read from a single sample in a study of identical twins. One entry per CDR3 protein results from TCRdb running MiXCR on the 5' RACE reads. The table has fewer than 800,000 distinct CDR3 sequences, about 7.1% seen once. Another study also made use of these data, one on yellow fever vaccine responses in identical twins.

The specimen was PBMCs. Source of these receptors: a woman between 18 and 30 years old in good health. Each CDR3 is given with its conserved first and last residue. D genes are given only for firm matches. Size tells how often a clone was seen (once, few, many) or the class of an expanded clone, and some rows leave it out.

v_gene	abundance	j_gene	d_gene	CDR3nt	CDR3aa
TRBV29-1	many	TRBJ2-7	-	TGCAGCGCCGCTTCGGGAGTCGAGCAGTACTTC	CSAASGVEQYF
TRBV5-1	many	TRBJ2-5	TRBD2	TGCGCCAGCAGCTGGGGACTAGCGGGGCAAGAGACCCAGTACTTC	CASSWGLAGQETQYF
TRBV2	-	TRBJ1-5	-	TGTGCCAGCAGTGCGCTGGAAGGGAAGGGTCAGCCCCAGCATTTT	CASSALEGKGQPQHF
TRBV7-8	many	TRBJ2-3	-	TGTGCCAGCAGCTTAGCTCGCTCCCTCGGTACGCAGTATTTT	CASSLARSLGTQYF
TRBV20-1	few	TRBJ2-5	TRBD1	TGCAGTGCTAAATGGACAGGGAGTGAGACCCAGTACTTC	CSAKWTGSETQYF
TRBV7-8	many	TRBJ2-3	TRBD2	TGTGCCAGCAGCTTATTTGTGGGTTACAGCCTAGCGGGGAACACAGATACGCAGTATTTT	CASSLFVGYSLAGNTDTQYF
TRBV10-1	-	TRBJ2-5	TRBD2	TGCGCCAGCAGTGCTGGAGCGGGGGGGCCAGAGACCCAGTACTTC	CASSAGAGGPETQYF
TRBV27	few	TRBJ2-2	TRBD1	TGTGCCAGCAGTACCCGACAGGGTAGAGGCACCGGGGAGCTGTTTTTT	CASSTRQGRGTGELFF
TRBV25-1	-	TRBJ2-7	TRBD2	TGTGCCAGCAGTTCCCGGGTCCTAGCGGGAAACATCTACGAGCAGTACTTC	CASSSRVLAGNIYEQYF
TRBV4-1	-	TRBJ2-2	TRBD2	TGCGCCAGCAGCCGAGGGACTAGCGGGCTGCTTGGCGGGGAGCTGTTTTTT	CASSRGTSGLLGGELFF
TRBV11-1	-	TRBJ2-7	-	TGTGCCAGCAGCTTTGCGGGATTGACTTACGAGCAGTACTTC	CASSFAGLTYEQYF
TRBV9	few	TRBJ2-3	-	TGTGCCAGCAGCGTAGCCGGGACACATAGCGATACGCAGTATTTT	CASSVAGTHSDTQYF
TRBV12-3/TRBV12-4	few	TRBJ2-2	TRBD2	TGTGCCAGCAGTTTACTAGGTTTAGCGGGAGGGTTTCGAACCGGGGAGCTGTTTTTT	CASSLLGLAGGFRTGELFF
TRBV7-9	-	TRBJ1-1	-	TGTTCCAGCAGCTTCCCGACGATGAACACTGAAGCTTTCTTT	CSSSFPTMNTEAFF
TRBV14	few	TRBJ1-1	TRBD1	TGTGCCAGCAGGAGACAGGGAATTACGAACACTGAAGCTTTCTTT	CASRRQGITNTEAFF
TRBV7-9	many	TRBJ2-3	TRBD2	TGTGCCAGCAGCCGGGGGGGCCAGTCAGATACGCAGTATTTT	CASSRGGQSDTQYF
TRBV12-3/TRBV12-4	few	TRBJ2-4	-	TGTGCCAGCAGTTTAGGGGCCAGTAACAAAAACATTCAGTACTTC	CASSLGASNKNIQYF
TRBV6-5	-	TRBJ2-3	-	TGTGCCAGCAGTTACGGCCTCCACACAGATACGCAGTATTTT	CASSYGLHTDTQYF
TRBV28	-	TRBJ1-2	-	TGTGCCAGCAGCGGACAAGGCGCCAATGTTGGGGATGGCTACACCTTC	CASSGQGANVGDGYTF
TRBV20-1	few	TRBJ2-7	TRBD2	TGCAGTGCCCACCTACTAGCGGGAGTTTCCGAGCAGTACTTC	CSAHLLAGVSEQYF
TRBV3-1	-	TRBJ2-2	TRBD2	TGTGCCAGCAGCCAACCATTACTAGCGGGAGATACACCGGGGGAGCTGTTTTTT	CASSQPLLAGDTPGELFF
TRBV6-5	-	TRBJ2-1	TRBD1	TGTGCCAGCAGTTACGGACAGGACTACAATGAGCAGTTCTTC	CASSYGQDYNEQFF
TRBV7-2	many	TRBJ2-2	-	TGTGCCAGCAGCTTTGCGACCACGAACACCGGGGAGCTGTTTTTT	CASSFATTNTGELFF
TRBV7-9	few	TRBJ2-7	-	TGTGCCAGCAGCTTAGTGCAGGTCCAACCCTACGAGCAGTACTTC	CASSLVQVQPYEQYF
TRBV7-8	many	TRBJ1-5	-	TGTGCCAGCAGCGCTGGGCCAGCTTATAGCAATCAGCCCCAGCATTTT	CASSAGPAYSNQPQHF
TRBV10-3	few	TRBJ1-1	-	TGTGCCATCGAGCGGGATGCGAACACTGAAGCTTTCTTT	CAIERDANTEAFF
TRBV7-9	many	TRBJ2-3	-	TGTGCCAGCAGGACAGCCCTTTCCATTGATACGCAGTATTTT	CASRTALSIDTQYF
TRBV12-3/TRBV12-4	few	TRBJ2-1	TRBD1	TGTGCCAGCAGCTTAGGGACAGGGGAGCGGAGAACCTACAATGAGCAGTTCTTC	CASSLGTGERRTYNEQFF
TRBV24-1	few	TRBJ2-7	-	TGTGCCACCAGTGACAGAACGGGACCCTACGAGCAGTACTTC	CATSDRTGPYEQYF
TRBV12-3/TRBV12-4	-	TRBJ2-7	TRBD1	TGTGCCAGCAGTTTATATCGCGGACAGGGGCCCTACGAGCAGTACTTC	CASSLYRGQGPYEQYF
TRBV20-1	few	TRBJ2-1	TRBD2	TGCAGTGCTAGACCGTATTTTGCGGGAGGGCCTAGCAATGAGCAGTTCTTC	CSARPYFAGGPSNEQFF
TRBV10-3	many	TRBJ2-2	TRBD2	TGTGCCATCAGGAAAAGTTGGGGACTAAACACCGGGGAGCTGTTTTTT	CAIRKSWGLNTGELFF
TRBV12-3/TRBV12-4	-	TRBJ1-4	TRBD1	TGTGCCAGCAGTGCCCAGGGGGGTCTAAATGAAAAACTGTTTTTT	CASSAQGGLNEKLFF
TRBV7-9	-	TRBJ1-1	-	TGTGCCAGCAGCTTAGTTGGCTCGGGGGGGCAAAACACTGAAGCTTTCTTT	CASSLVGSGGQNTEAFF
TRBV5-5	few	TRBJ1-1	-	TGTGCCAGCAGCTTGTACGGCAGGGATTACGCAGCTTTCTTT	CASSLYGRDYAAFF
TRBV29-1	few	TRBJ1-4	-	TGCAGCGTCCGCCCGGGCGCAACTAATGAAAAACTGTTTTTT	CSVRPGATNEKLFF